The 16 T cell receptor beta chains given below trace back to one sample, sequenced in a study of blood T cell repertoires in COVID-19. Profiled with immunoSEQ multiplex PCR; TCRdb holds only in-frame clones, not every one. The sample yields 200,000 to 250,000 clones, 65% to 85% seen once. Sequenced: PBMCs or T cells enriched from blood (not recorded which). The source of these receptors is a man aged 30 to 39 with acute COVID-19.

This clone was seen only once. The chain links TRBV10-1 to TRBJ2-2; 8 nucleotides agree with TRBD1. V gave up 11 bases and J gave up 3 bases; unmatched junction bases: 5. The CDR3 is 13 residues long. The V gene's germline CDR1 is WNHNN and CDR2 SYGVQD (reference sequence). CDR3 amino acids: CACGQGYTGELFF. The CDR3, as DNA: TGCGCCTGTGGACAGGGCTACACCGGGGAGCTGTTTTTT.

The chain links TRBV11-2 to TRBJ2-1; TRBD2 is a possible D gene (5 bases). Germline V gene lookup returns CDR1 SGHAT and CDR2 FQNNGV. Trimming left V 4 bases short and J 5 bases short, with 12 bases between. The length of the CDR3 is 14 residues. The CDR3 DNA reads TGTGCCAGCAGCTCCTCGGGATTTGACAATGAGCAGTTCTTC. Residues: CASSSSGFDNEQFF.

CDR3 in DNA: TGTGCCATCAGAGAAAGTGGGGGGGAGACCCAGTACTTC. This translates into CAIRESGGETQYF. The chain carries TRBV10-3 and TRBJ2-5; the D gene is possibly TRBD2 (6 bases). Germline CDR1 ENHRY, CDR2 SYGVKD. This CDR3 is built from 13 residues. The V end lost 6 bases, the J end lost 5 bases, and 13 bases lay between the germline ends.

This clone was detected a few times. V usage is TRBV4-1 and J usage is TRBJ2-2; D unresolved. The CDR3 runs 14 residues. Trimming shortened V by 0 bases and J by 4 bases, and 6 bases separated the two germline ends. From germline, CDR1 is MGHRA and CDR2 YSYEKL. The CDR3, as DNA: TGCGCCAGCAGCCAAGATAGGAGCACCGGGGAGCTGTTTTTT. This codes for CASSQDRSTGELFF.

This rearrangement joins TRBV12-3 or TRBV12-4 to TRBJ1-5; 7 bases are shared with TRBD1. The CDR3 is 13 residues long. Trimming took 9 bases from V and 1 from J; bases not matched to a gene: 3. The CDR3 sequence is CASRGLSNQPQHF. CDR3 sequence (DNA): TGTGCCAGTAGGGGGCTAAGCAATCAGCCCCAGCATTTT.

On this clone: The same CDR3 arises from other DNA sequences in this sample as well. The genes are TRBV6-5 and TRBJ2-1, with D perhaps TRBD2 (5 bases). Trimming shortened V by 7 bases and J by 2 bases, and 9 bases separated the two germline ends. This CDR3 region has 13 residues. CDR1 is MNHEY and CDR2 is SVGAGI in the germline V gene. This CDR3 reads CASNGGTYNEQFF. The CDR3 DNA is TGTGCCAGCAATGGAGGCACCTACAATGAGCAGTTCTTC.

The chain links TRBV18 to TRBJ1-4; 9 bases fit TRBD1. This CDR3 contains 14 residues. The germline gives CDR1 KGHSH, CDR2 LQKENI. Trimming removed 3 bases from V and 7 bases from J; junction bases left unmatched: 3. CDR3 sequence: CASSPTGGSEKLFF. The CDR3 DNA follows: TGTGCCAGCTCACCGACAGGGGGGAGTGAAAAACTGTTTTTT.

The chain links TRBV9 to TRBJ2-7; 8 nucleotides align to TRBD1. Germline CDR1 SGDLS, CDR2 YYNGEE. With 4 bases clipped from V and 0 bases from J, the junction kept 6 bases outside the gene matches. This CDR3 is built from 15 residues. The chain's CDR3 is CASSLGQGSSYEQYF. The CDR3 DNA follows: TGTGCCAGCAGCCTCGGACAGGGAAGCTCCTACGAGCAGTACTTC.

The chain combines TRBV19 with TRBJ2-5; D ambiguous. The CDR3 is 11 amino acids. V shed 6 bases and J shed 4 bases, with 6 bases lying between them. Per the germline V gene, CDR1 is LNHDA and CDR2 is SQIVND (reference sequence). Written as DNA, the CDR3 is TGTGCCAGTAGGCTAGGAGAGACCCAGTACTTC. Translated, it gives CASRLGETQYF.

The V call is TRBV10-3, the J call TRBJ1-1; D is ambiguous. V was pared by 6 bases and J by 5 bases, with 7 bases between. Germline CDR1 is ENHRY and CDR2 is SYGVKD. CDR3 size: 11 residues. As DNA, the CDR3 is TGTGCCATCAGAGACGGGACTGAAGCTTTCTTT. As protein: CAIRDGTEAFF.

A remark on this clone: Mismatch with germline at one junction end may stem from a read error. The chain couples TRBV12-3 or TRBV12-4 to TRBJ2-3; TRBD2 matches at 14 bases. The CDR3 sequence is 13 residues long. The CDR3 DNA reads as TGTGCCAGCAGTTATGGACTAGCGGGGGGCTCAAGTTTT. Residues: CASSYGLAGGSSF.

In regard to this clone: In the same sample, other DNA sequences code for this CDR3. This chain connects TRBV27 to TRBJ1-1; weak D call: TRBD1 (5 bases). The ends were cut back, 0 bases at V and 1 base at J, with 6 bases in the middle. Germline loops: CDR1 MNHEY, CDR2 SMNVEV (reference sequence). The CDR3 extends over 14 amino acids. CDR3 bases: TGTGCCAGCAGTTTATCTCAGGGGAACACTGAAGCTTTCTTT. Amino acid sequence: CASSLSQGNTEAFF.

This chain uses TRBV27 with TRBJ1-1; 7 bases are a match to TRBD1. This CDR3 spans 13 amino acids. V lost 5 bases and J lost 5; bases outside the gene matches: 5. The germline V gene encodes CDR1 MNHEY and CDR2 SMNVEV (reference sequence). The CDR3 nucleotides read TGTGCCAGCAGTAAGGGGGCGAGAACTGAAGCTTTCTTT. Translating it yields CASSKGARTEAFF.

The chain is built from TRBV5-1 and TRBJ2-7; D not resolved. CDR1 and CDR2 (germline): SGHRS, YFSETQ. V dropped 5 bases and J dropped 3 bases, with 15 bases sitting between them. The CDR3 runs to 14 residues. This CDR3 is CASRYSSSLYEQYF. The CDR3 DNA follows: TGCGCCAGCAGATACTCCTCATCCCTCTACGAGCAGTACTTC.

The chain employs TRBV21-1 and TRBJ2-3; the table's D call of TRBD1 was not tested on the DNA. TRBV21-1 corresponds to a pseudogene. This CDR3 contains 12 residues. This CDR3 reads CAIPTGGDTQYF. CDR3 in DNA: TGTGCCATCCCGACAGGGGGCGATACGCAGTATTTT.

The chain joins TRBV28 to TRBJ1-2; the D gene is possibly TRBD1 (5 bases). Germline V gene data show CDR1 as MDHEN and CDR2 as SYDVKM. The CDR3 runs to 14 residues. Trimming left V 5 bases short and J 7 bases short, with 17 bases between. The CDR3 nucleotides read TGTGCCAGCAGTGAAGACAGTCAGGTGTCTGGCTACACCTTC. This codes for CASSEDSQVSGYTF.